Detailed here is one T cell receptor (beta chain). It lacks a known antigen. No per-base quality is available; no much larger clone lies one base away. The CDR3 regions of human TCRbeta chains were subjected to immunosequencing. Regarding the original processing steps: TCRs in the repertoires were compared against a reference library of SARS-CoV-2-specific TCRs that had been generated with the MIRA antigen-specificity platform. Breadth was defined as the fraction of unique TCRs that were SARS-CoV-2-associated, and depth was defined as the fraction of total T cells that were SARS-CoV-2-associated. Using the MIRA data, each spike-specific TCR was mapped to the spike region that the TCR reacts to and placed in a CD4 or CD8 class. Log10-transformed breadth and depth values were compared by one-way ANOVA with Sidak's multiple comparisons tests. This is the immuneACCESS table as TCRdb keeps it, with only in-frame sequences that have V and J called. A part of the clones is gone; compared with another copy, unresolved V genes explain less than half, and the rest is unexplained. V and J calls and clone size come straight from that table; D and trimming were deduced from the DNA. This sample gives 150,000 to 200,000 clones in total; 85% to 90% of them show up just once. The ten largest clones represent about 4.3% of the sample.

The entry originates in a study of T cell responses to AZD1222 COVID-19 vaccine (dated by TCRdb to the early 2020s). Study-level background: A total of 233 trial participants underwent TCR sequencing, of whom approximately 200 had received two doses of AZD1222 and about 25 had received two doses of the MenACWY control vaccine. Trial participants were enrolled by age into subgroups of 18-55, 56-69 and 70-plus years, and approximately 150, 30 and 60 TCR-sequenced participants, respectively, were included in these subgroups. General conclusions and limits of the study: After two AZD1222 doses, spike-specific TCR breadth and depth were significantly higher than at day 0 and than in MenACWY recipients. Conclusions about previously exposed vaccinees were limited because only a handful of AZD1222 recipients were SARS-CoV-2 seropositive at baseline. Because no samples from the day 14 peak response were available, repertoires could be characterized only after the peak T cell response. The 56-69-year group was small, and its depth increase did not reach significance, likely because of low power. The vaccine-associated CD4 TCRs covered the entire spike protein, and the dominant responses fell in regions 160-218 and 743-854. Reportedly, almost half of the unique spike-specific TCRs recognized epitopes lying outside the regions that are mutated in the B.1.351 and B.1.1.7 variants. Participants were mostly white British and included more females than males, and it was suggested by the authors that clonal diversity may have been underestimated.

What the time point label conveys for this sample: about 28 days (+/-7) after the second vaccine dose. What the treatment or condition label conveys for this sample: meningococcal conjugate vaccine given as trial control. Samples from vaccinated people were obtained from the UK trials COV001 and COV002, which included a single-blind randomized controlled phase 2/3 trial of AZD1222 (ChAdOx1 nCoV-19) in healthy adults. Trial participant PBMC samples were collected at day 0 and day 28 after the second dose for TCRbeta chain sequencing. The receptor was isolated from an adult who received the MenACWY meningococcal vaccine as a control. Sequences were derived from peripheral blood, sampled 28 days after the second dose of the MenACWY control vaccine.

The sequence in DNA is TGTGCCAGCAGCCCCTTCGGGACAGGGCTCGGCAACGAGCAGTACTTC. Its product reads: CASSPFGTGLGNEQYF. The rearrangement combines TRBV7-3 with TRBJ2-7; 9 central bases correspond to TRBD1. For this chain, trimming is 5 bases at the V end and 5 bases at the J end, and the number of junction bases without a gene match is 13. CDR1 SGHTA and CDR2 FQGTGA are derived from the germline V gene. Taken from cysteine to phenylalanine, the CDR3 has 16 residues. Here the CDR3 DNA is all that survives: 48 bases in frame from base 1.